One sample yielded the 8 T cell receptor beta chains listed below, sequenced in a study of OX40 agonist ivuxolimab in advanced cancers. Clones were read by immunoSEQ multiplex PCR, and TCRdb kept only the in-frame ones, dropping some. The sample includes approximately 67,000 clones, around 81% of them seen just once. The sequences come from CD4+ or CD8+ T cells sorted from blood, collected in a trial of the OX40 agonist ivuxolimab. These receptors were taken from an adult with an advanced solid tumor such as melanoma, head and neck, liver or kidney cancer.

This chain uses TRBV4-3 with TRBJ2-3; D perhaps matches TRBD2 (6 bases). This CDR3 is built from 16 residues. Trimming removed 0 bases at V and 4 bases at J, with 14 bases between. Germline CDR1 LGHNA, CDR2 YSLEER. The CDR3 region is CASSQDYGSSPDTQYF. The DNA of the CDR3 is TGCGCCAGCAGCCAAGATTACGGGAGTAGTCCAGATACGCAGTATTTT.

V is TRBV5-5 and J is TRBJ1-4; the match to TRBD1 covers 7 bases. The CDR3 totals 16 residues. Germline V gene data show CDR1 as SGHKS and CDR2 as YYEKEE (reference sequence). J lost 8 bases, V lost 0 bases, and 10 bases had no gene match. CDR3 in amino acids: CASSLAFGTAGEKLFF. The CDR3 nucleotides read TGTGCCAGCAGCTTGGCATTCGGGACAGCGGGGGAAAAACTGTTTTTT.

The genes are TRBV28 and TRBJ2-7; 8 positions agree with TRBD1. J was trimmed by 4 bases and V by 6 bases; bases with no gene match: 11. Germline-derived CDR1 and CDR2 are MDHEN and SYDVKM. This CDR3 has 15 amino acids. CDR3 amino acids: CASSPVTGGRYEQYF. In nucleotides, the CDR3 is TGTGCCAGCAGCCCCGTCACAGGGGGTAGGTACGAGCAGTACTTC.

The genes are TRBV6-1 and TRBJ1-5; D is ambiguous. The CDR3 runs 13 residues. V lost 4 bases and J lost 5, with 9 bases in between. In germline, CDR1 is MNHNS, CDR2 SASEGT. CDR3 sequence reads: CASSADFYQPQHF. The CDR3 DNA reads TGTGCCAGCAGTGCCGACTTCTATCAGCCCCAGCATTTT.

J is TRBJ2-1 and V is TRBV7-6; no clear D gene. V lost 0 bases, J lost 0 bases, and 9 bases lay in between. The V gene's germline CDR1 is SGHVS and CDR2 FNYEAQ. The CDR3 spans 16 residues. The CDR3 DNA is TGTGCCAGCAGCTTAGCGGGTCGCAGCTCCTACAATGAGCAGTTCTTC. It is translated as CASSLAGRSSYNEQFF.

CDR3 protein: CASSRGWGQETQYF. CDR3 in DNA: TGTGCCAGCTCACGGGGATGGGGACAAGAGACCCAGTACTTC. The V and J genes are TRBV18 and TRBJ2-5; D is unresolved. Looked up from germline, CDR1 is KGHSH and CDR2 is LQKENI. The length of the CDR3 is 14 residues. Trimming removed 4 bases at V and 2 bases at J, with 11 bases between. The full variable domain, rest sourced from reference TRBV18 and TRBJ2-5, is NAGVMQNPRHLVRRRGQEARLRCSPMKGHSHVYWYRQLPEEGLKFMVYLQKENIIDESGMPKERFSAEFPKEGPSILRIQQVVRGDSAAYFCASSRGWGQETQYFGPGTRLLVL.

This chain uses TRBV9 with TRBJ2-1, with TRBD2 identical over 14 bases. Germline trimming cut 3 bases from V and 8 bases from J; bases unmatched to any gene: 13. The CDR3 contains 18 residues. Germline V CDR1 and CDR2: SGDLS, YYNGEE. The CDR3 bases are TGTGCCAGCAGCGCCCCCGGGACTAGCGGGAGACCCGGCGATGAGCAGTTCTTC. Residues: CASSAPGTSGRPGDEQFF. The full variable domain, in which reference TRBV9 and TRBJ2-1 provide the parts outside the CDR3, is DSGVTQTPKHLITATGQRVTLRCSPRSGDLSVYWYQQSLDQGLQFLIQYYNGEERAKGNILERFSAQQFPDLHSELNLSSLELGDSALYFCASSAPGTSGRPGDEQFFGPGTRLTVL.

As regards this clone: Germline is not matched at one junction end, which may reflect a read error. The chain joins TRBV6-5 to TRBJ1-5; D is uncertain. In germline, CDR1 is MNHEY, CDR2 SVGAGI. The CDR3 consists of 15 residues. The CDR3 is CASSYLLQSNQPQHF. CDR3 sequence (DNA): TGTGCCAGCAGTTATCTTCTCCAGAGCAACCAGCCCCAGCATTTT.